This T cell receptor (beta chain) was obtained from a study of shared clonotypes between healthy human individuals. Study background: Each donor contributed plates that comprised three CD4 naive, three CD4 memory, two CD8 naive and one CD8 memory.

General study findings and limits: Naive subsets tended to show greater estimated richness than memory subsets.

TCRdb keeps only in-frame clones here, not all; method: immunoSEQ multiplex PCR. The sample yields about a million clones, about 75% seen once. This clone was detected ten times or more. The antigen is unknown. The ends were cut back, 5 bases at V and 0 bases at J, with 14 bases in the middle. The germline V gene has CDR1 SGHTA and CDR2 FQGNSA. The CDR3 consists of 16 residues. The sample consisted of memory CD4+ T cells sorted from blood. Subset in this sample: CD45RA-negative fraction. The V gene is TRBV7-2, the J gene TRBJ1-3; D unresolved. The clonotype originates from a man aged 18 to 30 in good health. The CDR3: CASSPQVVSSGNTIYF. The CDR3 nucleotides read TGTGCCAGCAGCCCCCAAGTTGTATCCTCTGGAAACACCATATATTTT.